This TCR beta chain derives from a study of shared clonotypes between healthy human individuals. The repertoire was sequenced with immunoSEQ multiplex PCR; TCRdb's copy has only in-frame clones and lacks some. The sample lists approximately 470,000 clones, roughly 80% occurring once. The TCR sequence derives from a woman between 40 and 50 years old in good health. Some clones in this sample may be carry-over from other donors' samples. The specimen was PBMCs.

CDR3 bases: TGTGCCACCAGCAGAGAGGGAGGACATAACAATGAGCAGTTCTTC. This gives the protein CATSREGGHNNEQFF. The rearrangement joins TRBV15 to TRBJ2-1, with D possibly matching TRBD2 (6 bases). V lost 0 bases to trimming and J lost 5 bases, with 11 bases between them. The CDR3 runs 15 residues. Germline CDR1 LNHNV, CDR2 YYDKDF (reference sequence).